The 30 T cell receptor beta chains below all came from one sample that was sequenced in a study of CXCR3-negative and CXCR3-positive naive CD8 T cells. For these TCRs, the target antigens are not known. The study, taken as a whole, reports: For CXCR3-positive naive cells, TRB CDR3s were more hydrophobic than those of CXCR3-negative naive cells.

All TRB cDNA libraries came from 5' RACE performed with UMI labels. TCRdb reprocessed the 5' RACE reads, keeping one entry per CDR3 protein, no DNA. In all, the sample yields 150,000 or so distinct CDR3 sequences. The sample consisted of naive CXCR3+ CD8+ T cells from blood. Described subset: CD45RO-CCR7+CD27+CD95- naive CD8+ T cells expressing CXCR3 (TNR3+). Receptor source: a human donor in good health. Some clones in this sample may be carry-over from other donors' samples.

The J gene is TRBJ2-1, the V gene TRBV12-3 or TRBV12-4; TCRdb names TRBD2, which stays unverified in the absence of DNA. This CDR3 region has 15 residues. The CDR3 protein is CASSFPAGGENEQFF.

V and J are TRBV6-1 and TRBJ2-3; lacking DNA, the TRBD1 call made by TCRdb goes unchecked. Germline CDR1 reads MNHNS; CDR2 reads SASEGT. The length of the CDR3 is 16 residues. The CDR3 reads CASRDRDRIVTDTQYF.

The chain recombines TRBV28 with TRBJ2-4; TCRdb's assignment of TRBD1 cannot be checked, as there is no DNA. Germline-derived CDR1 and CDR2 are MDHEN and SYDVKM. This CDR3 spans 15 amino acids. This CDR3 reads CASSFTRTGLNIQYF.

The J gene is TRBJ2-1, the V gene TRBV15. Germline-derived CDR1 and CDR2 are LNHNV and YYDKDF (reference sequence). This CDR3 spans 15 amino acids. The CDR3 spells CATSREVLSYNEQFF.

The rearrangement links TRBV12-3 or TRBV12-4 to TRBJ2-2. This CDR3 region has 13 residues. The CDR3 loop is CASVLFGTGELFF.

This chain uses TRBV20-1 with TRBJ1-6; TCRdb lists TRBD1, though no DNA is available to test this call. The CDR3 has 15 amino acids. Looked up from germline, CDR1 is DFQATT and CDR2 is SNEGSKA (reference sequence). The CDR3 is CSARDNGARGSPLHF.

The rearrangement joins TRBV27 to TRBJ2-7; the TCRdb call, TRBD1, lacks DNA for checking. The CDR3 runs 14 residues. Germline V lookup: CDR1 MNHEY, CDR2 SMNVEV (reference sequence). The CDR3 protein is CASSWGIRSYEQYF.

The chain links TRBV29-1 to TRBJ1-2. The germline V gene has CDR1 SQVTM and CDR2 ANQGSEA. The CDR3 covers 16 residues. The CDR3 is CSVSDPYGAQNYGYTF.

This chain joins TRBV13 and TRBJ1-6. The CDR3 sequence is 16 residues long. CDR1 and CDR2 from the germline V gene are PRHDT and FYEKMQ (reference sequence). The CDR3 reads CASSLAGREYNSPLHF.

The gene calls are TRBV10-3 and TRBJ2-3; absent DNA, TCRdb's TRBD2 call cannot be checked. CDR1 is ENHRY and CDR2 is SYGVKD in the germline V gene. The CDR3 covers 19 residues. The CDR3 protein is CAISELAGAHRPGTDTQYF.

The gene calls are TRBV20-1 and TRBJ2-2; TCRdb selects TRBD1, and the lack of DNA leaves this call unchecked. This CDR3 region has 15 residues. Germline V gene lookup returns CDR1 DFQATT and CDR2 SNEGSKA (reference sequence). CDR3 residues: CSARLTGNEAGELFF.

The rearrangement uses TRBV27 and TRBJ2-7; checking the TCRdb D call of TRBD2 is not possible without DNA. CDR1 is MNHEY and CDR2 is SMNVEV in the germline V gene (reference sequence). The CDR3 runs 15 residues. CDR3 sequence: CASSFRLAGGYEQYF.

The rearrangement uses TRBV9 and TRBJ2-7. CDR1 SGDLS and CDR2 YYNGEE come from the germline V gene. The CDR3 has 14 residues. The CDR3 sequence is CASSVGRGTYEQYF.

The rearrangement links TRBV15 to TRBJ1-1; TCRdb's D call of TRBD1 is untestable without DNA. The CDR3 contains 16 residues. Germline loops: CDR1 LNHNV, CDR2 YYDKDF (reference sequence). The CDR3 here is CATSSRGVQGATEAFF. Full variable domain (remainder filled in from reference TRBV15 and TRBJ1-1): DAMVIQNPRYQVTQFGKPVTLSCSQTLNHNVMYWYQQKSSQAPKLLFHYYDKDFNNEADTPDNFQSRRPNTSFCFLDIRSPGLGDTAMYLCATSSRGVQGATEAFFGQGTRLTVV.

The chain carries TRBV13 and TRBJ2-5; TCRdb returns TRBD1, unconfirmable since there is no DNA. CDR3 length: 13 residues. Germline lookup yields CDR1 PRHDT and CDR2 FYEKMQ (reference sequence). This CDR3 is CASEWRGLETQYF.

The chain couples TRBV20-1 to TRBJ2-1; lacking DNA, the TRBD2 call made by TCRdb goes unchecked. The CDR3 spans 18 residues. The germline V gene encodes CDR1 DFQATT and CDR2 SNEGSKA (reference sequence). Here the CDR3 reads CSARDPSTSGSLAGEQFF.

The chain couples TRBV13 to TRBJ2-7. The CDR3 is 13 residues long. Germline CDR1 is PRHDT and CDR2 is FYEKMQ (reference sequence). The CDR3 protein is CASSLGPKSEQYF.

V and J are TRBV15 and TRBJ2-1. The CDR3 covers 14 residues. Germline lookup yields CDR1 LNHNV and CDR2 YYDKDF (reference sequence). The CDR3 spells CATSRESSYNEQFF.

The chain is built from TRBV6-1 and TRBJ2-7; TCRdb calls TRBD2, which cannot be checked without DNA. This CDR3 has 14 amino acids. Germline V gives CDR1 MNHNS, CDR2 SASEGT. This CDR3 reads CASSGLAGTYEQYF.

The chain combines TRBV2 with TRBJ2-2; absent DNA, TCRdb's TRBD2 call cannot be checked. The germline CDR1 and CDR2 sequences are SNHLY and FYNNEI. The length of the CDR3 is 17 residues. The CDR3: CASSDWTSGRRTGELFF. Supplemented by reference TRBV2 and TRBJ2-2, the full variable domain reads EPEVTQTPSHQVTQMGQEVILRCVPISNHLYFYWYRQILGQKVEFLVSFYNNEISEKSEIFDDQFSVERPDGSNFTLKIRSTKLEDSAMYFCASSDWTSGRRTGELFFGEGSRLTVL.

This CDR3 reads CATSDSDRNTGELFF. The rearrangement uses TRBV24-1 and TRBJ2-2; the TCRdb call, TRBD1, lacks DNA for checking. Germline CDR1 is KGHDR and CDR2 is SFDVKD. The CDR3 is 15 amino acids.

This sequence joins TRBV12-3 or TRBV12-4 and TRBJ2-3; the D gene TCRdb calls, TRBD1, cannot be checked with no DNA. This CDR3 has 18 amino acids. The CDR3 sequence: CASSSVLNRGRDTDTQYF.

The chain employs TRBV7-9 and TRBJ2-5; there is no DNA to check the TCRdb D call of TRBD1. The V gene's germline CDR1 is SEHNR and CDR2 FQNEAQ (reference sequence). This CDR3 is 14 amino acids long. The CDR3 loop reads CASSRSTPVETQYF.

This chain uses TRBV11-2 with TRBJ2-5; the D gene TCRdb calls, TRBD1, cannot be checked with no DNA. The germline V gene encodes CDR1 SGHAT and CDR2 FQNNGV. CDR3 length equals 12 residues. The CDR3 sequence: CRRTGGQETQYF.

The genes are TRBV7-9 and TRBJ2-5; TCRdb's assignment of TRBD1 cannot be checked, as there is no DNA. The CDR3 runs to 14 residues. Germline CDR1 SEHNR, CDR2 FQNEAQ (reference sequence). CDR3 in amino acids: CASSGRQPQETQYF.

The chain combines TRBV7-2 with TRBJ1-2; there is no DNA to check the TCRdb D call of TRBD1. CDR3 size: 14 residues. Germline-derived CDR1 and CDR2 are SGHTA and FQGNSA. CDR3 in amino acids: CASSTTGTSYGYTF. The variable domain in full, completed from reference TRBV7-2 and TRBJ1-2, reads GAGVSQSPSNKVTEKGKDVELRCDPISGHTALYWYRQSLGQGLEFLIYFQGNSAPDKSGLPSDRFSAERTGGSVSTLTIQRTQQEDSAVYLCASSTTGTSYGYTFGSGTRLTVV.

The V call is TRBV29-1, the J call TRBJ2-3. The CDR3 has 12 residues. Germline V gene lookup returns CDR1 SQVTM and CDR2 ANQGSEA. The CDR3 here is CSVETETDTQYF.

This chain links TRBV29-1 with TRBJ2-1; TCRdb indicates TRBD1, and absent DNA this call remains unverified. There are 14 residues in the CDR3. Per germline, CDR1 SQVTM and CDR2 ANQGSEA. This CDR3 reads CSVEGRGAYNEQFF.

The V call is TRBV5-1, the J call TRBJ2-7; TCRdb's D gene call, TRBD2, goes unchecked for lack of DNA. The CDR3 has 16 amino acids. Looked up from germline, CDR1 is SGHRS and CDR2 is YFSETQ. CDR3 in amino acids: CASSLRRASGVDEQYF.

This rearrangement joins TRBV6-5 to TRBJ2-7. The length of the CDR3 is 12 residues. Germline V gene sequence: CDR1 MNHEY, CDR2 SVGAGI. The CDR3 loop is CASSQVNGEQYF.